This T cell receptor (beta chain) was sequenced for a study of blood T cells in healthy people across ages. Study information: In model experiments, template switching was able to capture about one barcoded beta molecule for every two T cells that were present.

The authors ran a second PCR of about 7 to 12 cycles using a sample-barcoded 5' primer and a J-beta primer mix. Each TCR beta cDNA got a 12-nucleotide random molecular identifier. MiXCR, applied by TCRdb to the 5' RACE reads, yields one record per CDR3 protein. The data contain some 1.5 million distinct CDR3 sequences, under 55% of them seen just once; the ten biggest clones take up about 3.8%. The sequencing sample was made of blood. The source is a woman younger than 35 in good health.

Here the CDR3 reads CTSSDPYNEQFF. CDR3 nucleotide sequence: TGTACCAGCAGCGACCCCTACAATGAGCAGTTCTTC. The chain carries TRBV7-2 and TRBJ2-1; D is ambiguous. The CDR3 is 12 amino acids. The germline V gene encodes CDR1 SGHTA and CDR2 FQGNSA. V was trimmed by 5 bases and J by 2 bases, leaving 4 bases between them. Full variable domain (missing parts from reference TRBV7-2 and TRBJ2-1): GAGVSQSPSNKVTEKGKDVELRCDPISGHTALYWYRQSLGQGLEFLIYFQGNSAPDKSGLPSDRFSAERTGGSVSTLTIQRTQQEDSAVYLCTSSDPYNEQFFGPGTRLTVL.